Sequencing of this TCR beta chain was carried out in a study of breast tumors, draining lymph nodes, adjacent tissues (TCRdb year 2016). Study-wide context: In breast cancer patients, the study compared the TCR beta repertoires of tumor, adjacent nontumor tissue and axillary lymph nodes. The study was designed to assess the relationships and possible T-cell exchange between tumor, surrounding tissue and draining lymph node repertoires in human breast cancer.

This clonotype was seen at least ten times. This receptor's antigen is unknown. Base qualities were left out, and no much larger clone turns up one base away. Sequenced using an Illumina HiSeq 2000. Multiplex PCR amplification was used to build the TCR beta chain libraries. High-throughput sequencing was used to analyze the amplified TCR beta chain products. TCRdb reprocessed the public reads (quality trimming at Q25 with fastp, clone calling with MiXCR) and kept in-frame beta chains. Every CDR3 protein is listed once, alongside the most common genes and DNA of its rows. The sample table lists some 130,000 distinct CDR3 sequences, 20% to 25% of them with a count of one. The biggest ten clones account for 2.6% of the sample. The lymph node samples were taken from the axillary draining lymph nodes of breast cancer patients. CDR1 and CDR2 (SGHNT, YYREEE) derive from the germline V gene (reference sequence). The CDR3 goes from the cysteine to the phenylalanine over 16 residues. CDR3 DNA is the only sequence kept; it has 48 bases, read in frame from the first base. V lost 4 bases and J lost 5 bases, and the count of bases not matched to a germline gene is 10.

Study-level results and caveats: Tumor and nontumor tissue repertoires were significantly more similar in luminal-like than in basal-like breast cancer. The conclusion that tumor T cells originate in lymph nodes was framed as consistent with a hypothesis rather than directly demonstrated. Tumors showed preferential V and J gene usage, and their T-cell repertoire diversity fell below that of lymph nodes yet above that of nontumor tissue. A scenario in which most tumor T cells derive from the lymph node and then expand within tumor tissue was judged to be consistent with the data.

The V gene is TRBV5-4 and the J gene is TRBJ2-1; TRBD1 matches 9 bases in the middle. This receptor was taken from a female donor with breast cancer. Some clones in this sample may be carry-over from other donors' samples. Input material: axillary lymph node tissue. The DNA is TGTGCCAGCAGCCTCCCTCCGACAGGGGGGAACAATGAGCAGTTCTTC. Translated, this gives CASSLPPTGGNNEQFF.